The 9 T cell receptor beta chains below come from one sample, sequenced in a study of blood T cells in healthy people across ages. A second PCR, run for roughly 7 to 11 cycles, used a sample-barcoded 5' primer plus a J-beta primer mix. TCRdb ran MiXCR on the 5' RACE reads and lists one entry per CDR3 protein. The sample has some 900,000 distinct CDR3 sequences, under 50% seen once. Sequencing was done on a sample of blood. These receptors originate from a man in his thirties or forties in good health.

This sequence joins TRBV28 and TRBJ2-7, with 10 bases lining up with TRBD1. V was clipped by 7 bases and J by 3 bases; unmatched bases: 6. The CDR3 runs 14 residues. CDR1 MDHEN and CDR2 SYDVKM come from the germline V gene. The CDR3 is CASTPDRGVYEQYF. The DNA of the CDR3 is TGTGCCAGCACCCCGGACAGGGGGGTCTACGAGCAGTACTTC.

The CDR3 here is CASSSPGRVPYEQYF. The CDR3 DNA is TGTGCCAGCAGCTCCCCGGGACGGGTCCCCTACGAGCAGTACTTC. The gene calls are TRBV6-2 or TRBV6-3 and TRBJ2-7; D tentatively fits TRBD1 or TRBD2 (5 bases each). V was pared by 6 bases and J by 2 bases, with 17 bases between. The germline V gene has CDR1 MNHEY and CDR2 SVGEGT. CDR3 length: 15 amino acids.

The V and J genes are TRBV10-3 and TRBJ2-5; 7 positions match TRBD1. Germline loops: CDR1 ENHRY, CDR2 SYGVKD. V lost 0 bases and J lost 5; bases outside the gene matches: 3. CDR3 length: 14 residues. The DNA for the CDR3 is TGTGCCATCAGTGAGTCAGAGGGGGCTGAGACCCAGTACTTC. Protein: CAISESEGAETQYF.

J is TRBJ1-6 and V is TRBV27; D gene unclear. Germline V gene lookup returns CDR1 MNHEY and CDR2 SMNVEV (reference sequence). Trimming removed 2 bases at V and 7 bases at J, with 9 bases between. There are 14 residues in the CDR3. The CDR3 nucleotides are TGTGCCAGCAGTTTAAGGACCGACAATTCACCCCTCCACTTT. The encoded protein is CASSLRTDNSPLHF.

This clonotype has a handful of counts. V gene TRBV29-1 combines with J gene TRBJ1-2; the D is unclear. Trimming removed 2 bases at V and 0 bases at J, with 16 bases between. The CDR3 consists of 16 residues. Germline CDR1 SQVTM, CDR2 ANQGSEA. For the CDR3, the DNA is TGCAGCGTTGAATTAAGGGAGAGGGTACCTAACTATGGCTACACCTTC. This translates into CSVELRERVPNYGYTF.

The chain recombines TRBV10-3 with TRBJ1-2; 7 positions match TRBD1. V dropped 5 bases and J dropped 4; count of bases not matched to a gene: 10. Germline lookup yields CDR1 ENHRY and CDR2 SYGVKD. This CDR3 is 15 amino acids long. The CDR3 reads CAISRPDRPLYGYTF. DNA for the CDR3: TGTGCCATCAGTCGCCCGGACAGGCCTCTCTATGGCTACACCTTC.

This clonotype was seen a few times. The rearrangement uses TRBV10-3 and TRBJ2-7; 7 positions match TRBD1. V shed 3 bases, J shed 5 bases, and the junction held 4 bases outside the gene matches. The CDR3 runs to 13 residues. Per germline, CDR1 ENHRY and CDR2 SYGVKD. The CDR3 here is CAISEDRAHEQYF. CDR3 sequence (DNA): TGTGCCATCAGTGAAGACAGGGCCCACGAGCAGTACTTC.

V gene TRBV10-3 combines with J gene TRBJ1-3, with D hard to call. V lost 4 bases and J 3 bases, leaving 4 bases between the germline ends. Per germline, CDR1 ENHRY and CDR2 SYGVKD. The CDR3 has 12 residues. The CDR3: CAISGDGNTIYF. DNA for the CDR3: TGTGCCATCAGTGGGGATGGAAACACCATATATTTT.

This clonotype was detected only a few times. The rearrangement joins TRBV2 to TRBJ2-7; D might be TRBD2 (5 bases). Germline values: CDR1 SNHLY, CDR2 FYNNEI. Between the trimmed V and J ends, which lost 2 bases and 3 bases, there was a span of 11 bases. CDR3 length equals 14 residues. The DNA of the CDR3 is TGTGCCAGCAGTGAATCGGGGAACTTCTACGAGCAGTACTTC. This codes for CASSESGNFYEQYF.